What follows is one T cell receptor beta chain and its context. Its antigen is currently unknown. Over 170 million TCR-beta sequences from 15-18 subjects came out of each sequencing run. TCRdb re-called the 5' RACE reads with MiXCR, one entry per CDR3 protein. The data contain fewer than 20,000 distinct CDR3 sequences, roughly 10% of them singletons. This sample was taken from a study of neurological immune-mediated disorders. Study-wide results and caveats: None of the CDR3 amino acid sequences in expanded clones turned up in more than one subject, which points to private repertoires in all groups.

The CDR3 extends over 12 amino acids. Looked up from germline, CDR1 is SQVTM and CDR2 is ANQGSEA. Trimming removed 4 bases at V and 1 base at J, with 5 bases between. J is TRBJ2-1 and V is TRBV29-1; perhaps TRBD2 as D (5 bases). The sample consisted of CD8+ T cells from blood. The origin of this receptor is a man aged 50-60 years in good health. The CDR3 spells CSVGGSYNEQFF. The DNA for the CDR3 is TGCAGCGTTGGAGGGTCCTACAATGAGCAGTTCTTC.